These T cell receptor beta chains were read from a single sample in a study of blood T cell repertoires in COVID-19. TCRdb's copy holds only in-frame clones and misses some; the assay was immunoSEQ multiplex PCR. The data hold roughly 170,000 clones, with approximately 81% observed a single time. The sequencing input was PBMCs or T cells enriched from blood (not recorded which). All receptors come from a man aged 60-69 years who had recovered from COVID-19. The CDR3 runs from the conserved cysteine through the conserved F or W. Each record gives: J gene, CDR3 length, D gene, V gene, CDR3 protein. The D gene is left open where the match is weak.

>TRBJ2-7|14|TRBD2|TRBV20-1
CSASLRTRESEQYF
>TRBJ2-1|16|TRBD2|TRBV19
CASSMGQGLAYNEQFF
>TRBJ2-5|17|TRBD1|TRBV5-6
CASSRGLRQGRQETQYF
>TRBJ2-7|14|NA|TRBV5-1
CASSPSGGTGEQYF
>TRBJ2-7|11|TRBD1|TRBV29-1
CSAGQDHEQYF
>TRBJ2-6|15|TRBD2|TRBV30
CARAGGTSGANVLTF
>TRBJ1-6|21|NA|TRBV28
CASSFPTEDSPESSYNSPLHF
>TRBJ2-5|14|NA|TRBV27
CASSFLTGQETQYF
>TRBJ2-7|15|NA|TRBV7-9
CASSLLWEAGYEQYF
>TRBJ2-3|14|NA|TRBV19
CASTRGPLTDTQYF
>TRBJ2-7|15|TRBD2|TRBV28
CASRVTSGRSYVQYF
>TRBJ2-5|16|TRBD1|TRBV27
CASSSTSGTGEETQYF
>TRBJ1-1|15|NA|TRBV19
CASSIVTRGYTEAFF
>TRBJ1-2|15|NA|TRBV7-9
CASSLAGEAGSGYTF
>TRBJ1-2|13|TRBD1|TRBV7-9
CASSLGGTGGYTF
>TRBJ1-1|14|NA|TRBV6-5
CASRSEGAITEAFF
>TRBJ2-7|18|TRBD2|TRBV7-6
CASSNTIAGGQLPYEQYF
>TRBJ2-3|16|TRBD2|TRBV7-2
CASSSSAGSSTDTQYF
>TRBJ2-2|15|TRBD1|TRBV19
CASSIRQGMSGELFF
>TRBJ1-5|15|TRBD1|TRBV6-5
CASTYWQGADQPQHF
>TRBJ1-1|16|NA|TRBV7-9
CASSRWGGNVRTEAFF
>TRBJ2-1|16|TRBD1|TRBV18
CASSPGGTTGYNEQFF
>TRBJ1-5|16|NA|TRBV7-8
CASSLGSGVTNQPQHF
>TRBJ2-7|11|NA|TRBV19
CASRTGNEQYF
>TRBJ2-7|13|TRBD2|TRBV29-1
CSVHDRLAREQYF
>TRBJ2-5|17|TRBD2|TRBV7-2
CASSLYPGTSGTETQYF
>TRBJ2-2|16|NA|TRBV7-3
CASSSNRVPNTGELFF
>TRBJ1-1|13|TRBD1|TRBV5-1
CASSATGGTEAFF
>TRBJ1-2|14|TRBD1|TRBV24-1
CATSGPGTGFGYTF
>TRBJ1-6|15|NA|TRBV7-9
CASSLAQGYNSPLHF
>TRBJ1-2|16|TRBD1|TRBV7-9
CASSPSGQADSYGYTF
>TRBJ1-2|14|NA|TRBV5-8
CASRATAGPHGYTF
>TRBJ1-1|14|TRBD1|TRBV27
CASSWGQGNTEAFF
>TRBJ2-2|16|TRBD2|TRBV9
CASSVGTSGNTGELFF
>TRBJ2-5|15|TRBD2|TRBV4-2
CASSHARESAETQYF
>TRBJ1-5|15|NA|TRBV19
CASIAGVYSNQPQHF
>TRBJ2-2|14|NA|TRBV19
CATSLRTNTGELFF
>TRBJ2-7|15|NA|TRBV2
CASSERGTLAYEQYF
>TRBJ2-7|16|TRBD1|TRBV5-6
CASSLNGQGVSYEQYF
>TRBJ2-3|11|NA|TRBV27
CASLDSNTQYF
>TRBJ1-2|14|TRBD1|TRBV30
CAWSTLQGMGGYTF
>TRBJ1-1|13|NA|TRBV11-3
CASSLTLNTEAFF